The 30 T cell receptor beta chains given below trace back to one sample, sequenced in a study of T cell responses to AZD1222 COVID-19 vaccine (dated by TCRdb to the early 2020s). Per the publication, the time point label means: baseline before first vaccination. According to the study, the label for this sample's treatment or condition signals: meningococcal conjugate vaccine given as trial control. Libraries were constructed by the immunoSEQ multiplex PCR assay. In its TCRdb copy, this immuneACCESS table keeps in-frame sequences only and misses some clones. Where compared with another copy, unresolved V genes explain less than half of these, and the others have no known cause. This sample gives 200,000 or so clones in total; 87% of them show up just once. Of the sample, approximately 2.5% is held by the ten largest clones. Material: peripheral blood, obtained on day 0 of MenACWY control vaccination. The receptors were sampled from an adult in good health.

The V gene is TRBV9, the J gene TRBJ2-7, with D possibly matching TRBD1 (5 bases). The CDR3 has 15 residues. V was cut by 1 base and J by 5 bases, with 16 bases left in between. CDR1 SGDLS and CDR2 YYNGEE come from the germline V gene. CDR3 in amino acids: CASSVMAGYWDEQYF. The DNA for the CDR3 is TGTGCCAGCAGCGTAATGGCAGGGTATTGGGACGAGCAGTACTTC.

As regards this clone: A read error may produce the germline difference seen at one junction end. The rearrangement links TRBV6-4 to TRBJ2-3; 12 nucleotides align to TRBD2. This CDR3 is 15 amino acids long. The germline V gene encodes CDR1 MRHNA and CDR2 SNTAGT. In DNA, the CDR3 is TGTGCCAGGACGGTACTAGCGGGAGGTACAGGTACGCAGTATTTT. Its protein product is CARTVLAGGTGTQYF.

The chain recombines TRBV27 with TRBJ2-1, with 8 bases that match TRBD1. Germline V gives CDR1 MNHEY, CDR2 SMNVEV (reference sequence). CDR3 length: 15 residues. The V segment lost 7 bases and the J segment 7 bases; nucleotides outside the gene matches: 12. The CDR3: CASTGWTGNQNEQFF. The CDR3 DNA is TGTGCCAGCACGGGATGGACAGGGAATCAGAATGAGCAGTTCTTC.

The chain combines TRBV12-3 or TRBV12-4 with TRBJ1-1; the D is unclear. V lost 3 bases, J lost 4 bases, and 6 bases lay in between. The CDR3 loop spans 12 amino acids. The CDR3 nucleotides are TGTGCCAGCAGTTTTTTGGGCACTGAAGCTTTCTTT. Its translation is CASSFLGTEAFF.

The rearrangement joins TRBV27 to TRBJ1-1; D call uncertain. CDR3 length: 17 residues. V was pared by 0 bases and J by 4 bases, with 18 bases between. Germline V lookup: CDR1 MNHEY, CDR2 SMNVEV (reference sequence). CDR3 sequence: CASSLSPPDGYGTEAFF. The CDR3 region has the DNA TGTGCCAGCAGTTTATCCCCTCCCGACGGGTATGGCACTGAAGCTTTCTTT.

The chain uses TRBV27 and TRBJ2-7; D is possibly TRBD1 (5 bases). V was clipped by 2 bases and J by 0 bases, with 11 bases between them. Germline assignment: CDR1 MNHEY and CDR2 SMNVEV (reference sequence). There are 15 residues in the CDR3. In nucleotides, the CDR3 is TGTGCCAGCAGTTTACTCCGGACAAGCTCCTACGAGCAGTACTTC. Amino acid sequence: CASSLLRTSSYEQYF.

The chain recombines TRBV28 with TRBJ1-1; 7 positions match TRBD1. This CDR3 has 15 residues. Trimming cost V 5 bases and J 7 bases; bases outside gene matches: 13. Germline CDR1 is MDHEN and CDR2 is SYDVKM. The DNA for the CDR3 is TGTGCCAGCAGTGGGATTGGGACAGCCCGAGATGAAGCTTTCTTT. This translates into CASSGIGTARDEAFF.

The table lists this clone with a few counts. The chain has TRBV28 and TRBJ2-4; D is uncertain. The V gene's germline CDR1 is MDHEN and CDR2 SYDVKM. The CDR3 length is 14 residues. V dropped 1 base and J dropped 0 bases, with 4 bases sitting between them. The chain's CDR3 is CASSLSPAKNIQYF. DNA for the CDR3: TGTGCCAGCAGTTTATCACCAGCCAAAAACATTCAGTACTTC.

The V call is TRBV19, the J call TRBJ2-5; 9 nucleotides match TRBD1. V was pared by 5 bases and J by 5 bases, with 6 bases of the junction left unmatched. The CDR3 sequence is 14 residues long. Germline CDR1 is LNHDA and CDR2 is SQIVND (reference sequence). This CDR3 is CASSRGTGMETQYF. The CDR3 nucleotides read TGTGCCAGTAGTCGGGGGACAGGGATGGAGACCCAGTACTTC.

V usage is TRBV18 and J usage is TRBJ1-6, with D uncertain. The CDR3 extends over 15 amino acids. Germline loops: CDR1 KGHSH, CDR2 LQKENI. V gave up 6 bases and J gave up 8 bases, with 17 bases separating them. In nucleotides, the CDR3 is TGTGCCAGCTCCTCTGGTTCAGGAGTTTATTCACCCCTCCACTTT. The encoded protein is CASSSGSGVYSPLHF. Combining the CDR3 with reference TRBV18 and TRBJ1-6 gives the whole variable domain NAGVMQNPRHLVRRRGQEARLRCSPMKGHSHVYWYRQLPEEGLKFMVYLQKENIIDESGMPKERFSAEFPKEGPSILRIQQVVRGDSAAYFCASSSGSGVYSPLHFGNGTRLTVT.

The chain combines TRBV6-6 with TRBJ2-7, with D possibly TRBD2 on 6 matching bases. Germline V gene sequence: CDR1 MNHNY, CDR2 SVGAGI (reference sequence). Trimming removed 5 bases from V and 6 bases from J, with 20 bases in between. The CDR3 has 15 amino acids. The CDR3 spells CASSPPGSVASEQYF. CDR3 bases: TGTGCCAGCAGTCCTCCCGGGAGCGTAGCGAGCGAGCAGTACTTC.

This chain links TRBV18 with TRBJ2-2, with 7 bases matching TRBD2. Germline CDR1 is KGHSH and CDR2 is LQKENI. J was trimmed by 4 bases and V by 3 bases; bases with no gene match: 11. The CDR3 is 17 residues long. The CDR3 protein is CASSPLPAGRATGELFF. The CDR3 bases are TGTGCCAGCTCACCGCTCCCAGCGGGGCGGGCCACCGGGGAGCTGTTTTTT.

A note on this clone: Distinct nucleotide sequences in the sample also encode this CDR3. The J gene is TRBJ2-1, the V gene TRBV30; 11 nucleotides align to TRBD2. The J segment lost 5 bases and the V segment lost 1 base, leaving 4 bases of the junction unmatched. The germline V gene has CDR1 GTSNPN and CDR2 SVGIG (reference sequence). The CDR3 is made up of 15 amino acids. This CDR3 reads CAWSAKGLADNEQFF. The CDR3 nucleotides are TGTGCCTGGAGTGCGAAGGGACTAGCGGACAATGAGCAGTTCTTC.

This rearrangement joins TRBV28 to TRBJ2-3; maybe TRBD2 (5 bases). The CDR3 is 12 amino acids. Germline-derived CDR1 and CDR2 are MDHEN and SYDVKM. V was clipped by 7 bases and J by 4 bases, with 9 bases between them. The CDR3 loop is CASTGDPDTQYF. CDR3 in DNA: TGTGCCAGCACCGGGGATCCAGATACGCAGTATTTT.

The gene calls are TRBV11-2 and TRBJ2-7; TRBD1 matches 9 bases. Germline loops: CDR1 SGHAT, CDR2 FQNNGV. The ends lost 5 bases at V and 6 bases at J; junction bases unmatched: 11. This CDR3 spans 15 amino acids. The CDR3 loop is CASSPISGTGLEQYF. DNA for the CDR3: TGTGCCAGCAGCCCGATCAGCGGGACAGGGCTCGAGCAGTACTTC.

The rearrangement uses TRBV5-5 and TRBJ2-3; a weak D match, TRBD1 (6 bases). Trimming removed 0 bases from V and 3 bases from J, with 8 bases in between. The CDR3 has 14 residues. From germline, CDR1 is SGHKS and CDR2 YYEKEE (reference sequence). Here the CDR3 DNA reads TGTGCCAGCAGCTTGGTCCAGGGGACAGATACGCAGTATTTT. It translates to CASSLVQGTDTQYF.

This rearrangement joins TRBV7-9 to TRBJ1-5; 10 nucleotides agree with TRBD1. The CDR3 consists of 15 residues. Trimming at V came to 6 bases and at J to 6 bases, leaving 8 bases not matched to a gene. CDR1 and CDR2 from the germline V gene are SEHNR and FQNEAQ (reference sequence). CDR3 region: CASSPGTGDTQPQHF. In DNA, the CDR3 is TGTGCCAGCAGTCCCGGGACAGGGGATACTCAGCCCCAGCATTTT.

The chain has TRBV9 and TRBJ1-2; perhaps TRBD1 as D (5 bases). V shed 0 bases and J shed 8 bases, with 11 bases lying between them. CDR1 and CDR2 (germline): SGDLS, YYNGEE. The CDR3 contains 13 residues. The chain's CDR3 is CASSVDDRTGYTF. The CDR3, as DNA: TGTGCCAGCAGCGTAGATGACAGAACAGGCTACACCTTC.

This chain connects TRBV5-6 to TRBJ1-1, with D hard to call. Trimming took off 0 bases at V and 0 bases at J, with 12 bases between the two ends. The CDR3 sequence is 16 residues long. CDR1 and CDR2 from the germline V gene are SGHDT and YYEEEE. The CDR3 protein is CASSLGQATMNTEAFF. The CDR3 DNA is TGTGCCAGCAGCTTGGGGCAGGCGACTATGAACACTGAAGCTTTCTTT.

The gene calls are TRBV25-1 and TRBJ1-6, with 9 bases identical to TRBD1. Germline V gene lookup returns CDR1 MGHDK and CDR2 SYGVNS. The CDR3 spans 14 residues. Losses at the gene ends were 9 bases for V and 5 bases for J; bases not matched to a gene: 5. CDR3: CASRDRGNNSPLHF. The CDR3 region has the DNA TGTGCCAGTCGAGACAGGGGGAATAATTCACCCCTCCACTTT. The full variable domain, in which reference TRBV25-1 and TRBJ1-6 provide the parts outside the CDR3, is EADIYQTPRYLVIGTGKKITLECSQTMGHDKMYWYQQDPGMELHLIHYSYGVNSTEKGDLSSESTVSRIRTEHFPLTLESARPSHTSQYLCASRDRGNNSPLHFGNGTRLTVT.

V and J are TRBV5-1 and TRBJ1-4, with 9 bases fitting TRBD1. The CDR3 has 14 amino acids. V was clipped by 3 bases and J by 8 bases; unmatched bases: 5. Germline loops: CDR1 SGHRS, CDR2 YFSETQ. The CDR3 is CASSSGTGSEKLFF. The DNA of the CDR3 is TGCGCCAGCAGCTCCGGGACAGGGTCGGAAAAACTGTTTTTT.

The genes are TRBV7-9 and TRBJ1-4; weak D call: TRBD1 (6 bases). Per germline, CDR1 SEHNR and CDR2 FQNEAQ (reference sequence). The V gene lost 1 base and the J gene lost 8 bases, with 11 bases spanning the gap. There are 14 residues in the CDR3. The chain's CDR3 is CASSLDRVKEKLFF. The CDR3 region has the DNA TGTGCCAGCAGCTTAGACAGGGTAAAAGAAAAACTGTTTTTT.

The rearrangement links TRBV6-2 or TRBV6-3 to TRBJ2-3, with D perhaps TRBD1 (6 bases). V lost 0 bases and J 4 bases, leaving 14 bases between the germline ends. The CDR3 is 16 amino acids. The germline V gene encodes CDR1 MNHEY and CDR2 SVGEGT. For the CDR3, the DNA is TGTGCCAGCAGTTACTCCCGGACAGTCGGTTCAGATACGCAGTATTTT. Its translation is CASSYSRTVGSDTQYF.

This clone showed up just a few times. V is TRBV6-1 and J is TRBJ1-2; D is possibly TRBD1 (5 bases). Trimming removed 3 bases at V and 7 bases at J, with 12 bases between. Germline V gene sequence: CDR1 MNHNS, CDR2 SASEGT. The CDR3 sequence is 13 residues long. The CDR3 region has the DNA TGTGCCAGCAGTGACAGGGAGGCTAGTGGCTACACCTTC. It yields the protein CASSDREASGYTF.

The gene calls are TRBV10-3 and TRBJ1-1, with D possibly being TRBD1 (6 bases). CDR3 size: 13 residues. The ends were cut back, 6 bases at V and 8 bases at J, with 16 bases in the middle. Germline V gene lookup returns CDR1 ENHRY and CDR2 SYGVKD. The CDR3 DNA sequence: TGTGCCATCAGCCCTGTGGGGGGCGAGGAAGCTTTCTTT. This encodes CAISPVGGEEAFF.

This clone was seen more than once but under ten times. In DNA form, the CDR3 reads TGTGCCAGCAGCCAAAACAGGGCACTGCTCCACTTT. Encoded protein: CASSQNRALLHF. J is TRBJ1-6 and V is TRBV7-2; D may be TRBD1 (6 bases). From germline, CDR1 is SGHTA and CDR2 FQGNSA. The V and J ends lost 5 bases and 16 bases respectively, with 15 bases between them. This CDR3 comprises 12 residues.

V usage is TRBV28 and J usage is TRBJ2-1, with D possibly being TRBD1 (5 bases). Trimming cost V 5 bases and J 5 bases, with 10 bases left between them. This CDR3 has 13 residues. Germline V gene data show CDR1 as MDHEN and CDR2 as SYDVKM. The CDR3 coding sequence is TGTGCCAGCAGTCCCCCAGGGAACAATGAGCAGTTCTTC. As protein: CASSPPGNNEQFF.

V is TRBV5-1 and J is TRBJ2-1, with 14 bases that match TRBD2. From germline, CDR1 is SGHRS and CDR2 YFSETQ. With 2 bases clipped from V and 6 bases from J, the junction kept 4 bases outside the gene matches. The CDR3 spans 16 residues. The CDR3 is CASSLPGLAGANEQFF. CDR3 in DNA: TGCGCCAGCAGCTTACCGGGACTAGCGGGAGCCAATGAGCAGTTCTTC.

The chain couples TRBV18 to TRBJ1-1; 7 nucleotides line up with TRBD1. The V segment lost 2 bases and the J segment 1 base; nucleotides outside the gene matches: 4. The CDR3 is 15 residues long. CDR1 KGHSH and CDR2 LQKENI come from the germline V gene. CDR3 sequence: CASSPTGTANTEAFF. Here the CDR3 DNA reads TGTGCCAGCTCACCAACCGGGACAGCGAACACTGAAGCTTTCTTT.

The CDR3 DNA reads as TGTGCCAGCAGCCATAACACTGAAGCTTTCTTT. This codes for CASSHNTEAFF. The chain recombines TRBV5-4 with TRBJ1-1; no clear D gene. V was trimmed by 4 bases and J by 2 bases, leaving 3 bases between them. The CDR3 consists of 11 residues. The germline V gene encodes CDR1 SGHNT and CDR2 YYREEE (reference sequence).